This T cell receptor (beta chain) was sequenced during a study of blood T cell repertoires in COVID-19. Overall study: Samples of COVID-19 (acute and convalescent) were obtained from the United States, Italy and Spain. PBMCs, B-cell-depleted T cells, or T cells provided the cDNA or gDNA that made up the material.

V dropped 3 bases and J dropped 7; count of bases not matched to a gene: 5. The germline V gene encodes CDR1 SGHAT and CDR2 FQNNGV. The CDR3 has 13 residues. In the authors' methods: The assay estimated nucleated cells by amplifying reference gene primers. Clones were read by immunoSEQ multiplex PCR, and TCRdb kept only the in-frame ones, dropping some. V and J calls and clone size follow that table, whereas D and trimming were derived from the DNA. The sample shows about 190,000 clones, 90% of them seen only once. The V and J genes are TRBV11-2 and TRBJ2-7; 8 positions agree with TRBD1. The receptor was derived from a man in his fifties or sixties with acute or convalescent COVID-19. Material for sequencing was peripheral blood. The CDR3, as DNA: TGTGCCAGCAGCTTGACCACAGGGGGAGAGCAGTACTTC. Its translation: CASSLTTGGEQYF.